The clone carrying this T cell receptor beta chain was counted a few times. TCRdb re-derived calls from the RT-PCR reads in MiXCR, one entry per CDR3 protein. The repertoire holds about 680,000 distinct CDR3 sequences, with 11% to 15% as singletons. The sample consisted of memory CD4+ T cells from blood. This receptor was obtained from a female donor in good health, serving as a healthy control.

CDR3 nucleotide sequence: TGCGCCAGCAGCTTGGAAGGGAATAGCAATCAGCCCCAGCATTTT. Its protein product is CASSLEGNSNQPQHF. V usage is TRBV5-1 and J usage is TRBJ1-5; no firm D call. The CDR3 is made up of 15 amino acids. Germline CDR1 is SGHRS and CDR2 is YFSETQ. V was cut by 0 bases and J by 0 bases, with 7 bases left in between.